These T cell receptor beta chains were read from a single sample in a study of shared clonotypes between healthy human individuals. Profiling relied on immunoSEQ multiplex PCR, and the TCRdb table lists in-frame clones only, not all of them. The table shows 900,000 to 1,200,000 clones, with 75% to 85% occurring only once. The sample consisted of memory CD4+ T cells from PBMCs. These receptors all come from a man aged 18 to 35 in good health. Some clones in this sample may be carry-over from other donors' samples. Each CDR3 is given with its conserved first and last residue. Fields, in order: D gene, J gene, V gene, CDR3 protein. A D gene is named only where the DNA matches it firmly.

>TRBD2|TRBJ2-4|TRBV11-2
CASSFPLGSGSVGKNIQYF
>NA|TRBJ2-3|TRBV5-4
CASSAPGGDTQYF
>NA|TRBJ2-3|TRBV5-1
CASSTLGASTDTQYF
>TRBD2|TRBJ2-5|TRBV5-1
CASSLMREKETQYF
>NA|TRBJ2-5|TRBV29-1
CSVLIETQYF
>TRBD1|TRBJ1-1|TRBV28
CASSFRGYTEAFF
>NA|TRBJ2-7|TRBV9
CASSVRLAGEQYF
>TRBD2|TRBJ2-2|TRBV6-6
CASSPPGGSGNGELFF
>NA|TRBJ2-7|TRBV11-2
CASNSQGPSYEQYF
>TRBD1|TRBJ1-5|TRBV5-6
CASTSRDRASQPQHF
>NA|TRBJ2-7|TRBV6-5
CASSYFGTPGYEQYF
>NA|TRBJ1-1|TRBV6-5
CASSNTQGKAFF
>TRBD1|TRBJ2-1|TRBV7-9
CASSMGQATNEQFF
>NA|TRBJ2-2|TRBV5-1
CASSLALHHTGELFF
>NA|TRBJ2-1|TRBV2
CASSRPVSSYNEQFF
>NA|TRBJ2-3|TRBV28
CASSPRSHTDTQYF
>NA|TRBJ2-3|TRBV6-6
CASSYHTDTQYF
>NA|TRBJ1-1|TRBV7-6
CASSLALGVYTEAFF
>TRBD1|TRBJ2-7|TRBV4-2
CASSRDDRGDEQYF
>NA|TRBJ1-5|TRBV28
CASSSPQDQPQHF
>NA|TRBJ1-2|TRBV7-8
CASSLFLRGSLGNYGYTF
>TRBD2|TRBJ2-1|TRBV5-1
CATDKGGYWTSGIDEQFF
>NA|TRBJ2-3|TRBV29-1
CSVDNGGTDTQYF
>TRBD2|TRBJ2-7|TRBV27
CASKRLAGDYEQYF
>NA|TRBJ2-1|TRBV7-3
CASLAYPGNEQFF
>TRBD2|TRBJ2-1|TRBV5-4
CASSLAGTSYNEQFF
>NA|TRBJ1-1|TRBV18
CASSQQVGDTEAFF
>NA|TRBJ1-1|TRBV18
CASSTGSPEAFF
>TRBD1|TRBJ2-1|TRBV7-8
CASSLDRGDEQFF
>NA|TRBJ2-2|TRBV7-3
CASSPTGSGELFF
>NA|TRBJ1-2|TRBV7-2
CASSNRGGQGWLGYTF
>NA|TRBJ1-4|TRBV28
CASSSLWGAEELFF
>TRBD2|TRBJ2-2|TRBV12-5
CASGLALAGRMAGELFF
>NA|TRBJ2-3|TRBV20-1
CSAPTGDTQYF
>NA|TRBJ2-7|TRBV11-2
CASSRGTGRSYEQYF
>NA|TRBJ1-5|TRBV19
CASSIQEGDQPQHF
>TRBD2|TRBJ2-3|TRBV4-1
CASSQGLAGGDTQYF
>TRBD2|TRBJ2-7|TRBV28
CASTPGTSGNEQYF
>TRBD2|TRBJ2-1|TRBV7-6
CASSPGWRGSGSTNEQFF
>TRBD1|TRBJ1-1|TRBV5-4
CASTQRGGLMNTEAFF
>TRBD2|TRBJ2-2|TRBV5-1
CASSGLAGGTGELFF
>NA|TRBJ2-7|TRBV5-1
CASSLVVPPHEQYF
>TRBD1|TRBJ2-7|TRBV4-1
CASSARGTEIGEQYF
>TRBD1|TRBJ2-7|TRBV27
CASSQTGDGEQYF
>NA|TRBJ2-5|TRBV27
CASSLSYQETQYF
>TRBD1|TRBJ2-5|TRBV28
CASRGRQGRETQYF
>TRBD1|TRBJ1-5|TRBV27
CASRRKDRAYSNQPQHF
>NA|TRBJ2-5|TRBV28
CASRRRRAETQYF
>NA|TRBJ2-2|TRBV11-3
CASSLLTGELFF
>TRBD1|TRBJ1-3|TRBV19
CASKGQGVGNTIYF